This T cell receptor (beta chain) was found in a study of T cell clonotyping in hematopoietic cell transplantation. Study conclusions and caveats: Pathologically expanded recipient clonotypes increased progressively from day 30 to day 180 as diversity fell. Higher Inverse Simpson Index values in graft donor and pretransplant recipient predicted broader posttransplant TCR diversity.

The V and J ends lost 3 bases and 1 base respectively, with 13 bases between them. From germline, CDR1 is SGHDT and CDR2 YYEEEE. CDR3 size: 16 residues. Samples: about 28 days before transplant, then days 30, 100 and 180 after. A few counts support this clone. Its antigen is not identified. Method: immunoSEQ multiplex PCR; TCRdb's copy keeps in-frame clones and lacks some. This table holds 5,000 or so clones, roughly 91% found once. V is TRBV5-6 and J is TRBJ2-2, with D perhaps TRBD1 (6 bases). The input for sequencing was peripheral blood mononuclear cells, taken 100 days after allogeneic stem cell transplant. The receptor was derived from a male patient in his 70s who had an allogeneic stem cell transplant from an unrelated donor, so T cells may come from the graft donor. Some clones in this sample may be carry-over from other donors' samples. The CDR3 protein is CASSSLTGLNTGELFF. CDR3 sequence (DNA): TGTGCCAGCAGCTCCCTTACAGGGTTGAACACCGGGGAGCTGTTTTTT.